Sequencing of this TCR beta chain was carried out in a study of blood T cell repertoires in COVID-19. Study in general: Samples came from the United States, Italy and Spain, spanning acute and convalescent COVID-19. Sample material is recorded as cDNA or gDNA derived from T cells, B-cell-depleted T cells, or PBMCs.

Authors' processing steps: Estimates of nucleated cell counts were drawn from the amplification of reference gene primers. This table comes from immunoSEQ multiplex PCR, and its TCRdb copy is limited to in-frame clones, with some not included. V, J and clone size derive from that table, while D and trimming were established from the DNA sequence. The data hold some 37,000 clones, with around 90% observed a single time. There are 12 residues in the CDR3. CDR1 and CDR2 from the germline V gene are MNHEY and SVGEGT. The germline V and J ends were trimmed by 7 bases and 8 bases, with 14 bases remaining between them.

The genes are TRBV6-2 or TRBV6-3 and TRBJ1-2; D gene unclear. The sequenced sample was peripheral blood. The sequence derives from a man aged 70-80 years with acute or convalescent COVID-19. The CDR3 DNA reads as TGTGCCAGCAACCCCCGAGGGTACGGCTACACCTTC. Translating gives CASNPRGYGYTF.